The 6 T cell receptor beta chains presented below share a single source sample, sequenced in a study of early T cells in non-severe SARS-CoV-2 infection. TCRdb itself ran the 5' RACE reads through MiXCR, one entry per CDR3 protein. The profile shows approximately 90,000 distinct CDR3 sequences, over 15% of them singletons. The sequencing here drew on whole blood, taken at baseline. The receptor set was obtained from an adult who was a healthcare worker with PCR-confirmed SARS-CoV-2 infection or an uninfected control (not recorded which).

DNA for the CDR3: TGTGCCAGCAGTCTTCGCTCGGGAGAGCAGTACTTC. Its translation is CASSLRSGEQYF. The chain recombines TRBV28 with TRBJ2-7; D might be TRBD2 (5 bases). From germline, CDR1 is MDHEN and CDR2 SYDVKM. V was shortened by 5 bases and J by 7 bases, with 12 bases between the two germline ends. There are 12 residues in the CDR3.

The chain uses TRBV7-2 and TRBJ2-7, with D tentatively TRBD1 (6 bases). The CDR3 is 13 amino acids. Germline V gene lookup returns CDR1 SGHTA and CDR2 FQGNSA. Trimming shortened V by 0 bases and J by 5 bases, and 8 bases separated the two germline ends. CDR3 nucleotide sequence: TGTGCCAGCAGCTTAGCGGGACACAACGAGCAGTACTTC. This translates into CASSLAGHNEQYF. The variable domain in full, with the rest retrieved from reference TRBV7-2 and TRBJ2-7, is GAGVSQSPSNKVTEKGKDVELRCDPISGHTALYWYRQSLGQGLEFLIYFQGNSAPDKSGLPSDRFSAERTGGSVSTLTIQRTQQEDSAVYLCASSLAGHNEQYFGPGTRLTVT.

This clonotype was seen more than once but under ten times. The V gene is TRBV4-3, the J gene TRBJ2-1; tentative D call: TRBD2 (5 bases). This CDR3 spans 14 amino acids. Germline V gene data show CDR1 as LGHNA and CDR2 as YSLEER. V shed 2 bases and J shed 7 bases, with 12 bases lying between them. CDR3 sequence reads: CASSQPGNSNEQFF. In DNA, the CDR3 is TGCGCCAGCAGCCAACCCGGGAATAGTAATGAGCAGTTCTTC.

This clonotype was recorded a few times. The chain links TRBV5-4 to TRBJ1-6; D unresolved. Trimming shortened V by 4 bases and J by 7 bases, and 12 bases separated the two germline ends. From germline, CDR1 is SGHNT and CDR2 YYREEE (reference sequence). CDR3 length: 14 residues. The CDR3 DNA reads TGTGCCAGCAGCGCGGACGTTTTCAATTCACCCCTCCACTTT. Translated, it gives CASSADVFNSPLHF.

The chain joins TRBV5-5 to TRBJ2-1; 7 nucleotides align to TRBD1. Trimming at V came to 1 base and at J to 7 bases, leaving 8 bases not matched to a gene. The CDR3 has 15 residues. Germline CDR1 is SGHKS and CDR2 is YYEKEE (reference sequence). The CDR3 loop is CASSLNPGQRNEQFF. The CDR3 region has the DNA TGTGCCAGCAGCTTGAATCCGGGACAGCGAAATGAGCAGTTCTTC. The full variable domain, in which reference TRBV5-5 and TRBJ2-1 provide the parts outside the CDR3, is DAGVTQSPTHLIKTRGQQVTLRCSPISGHKSVSWYQQVLGQGPQFIFQYYEKEERGRGNFPDRFSARQFPNYSSELNVNALLLGDSALYLCASSLNPGQRNEQFFGPGTRLTVL.

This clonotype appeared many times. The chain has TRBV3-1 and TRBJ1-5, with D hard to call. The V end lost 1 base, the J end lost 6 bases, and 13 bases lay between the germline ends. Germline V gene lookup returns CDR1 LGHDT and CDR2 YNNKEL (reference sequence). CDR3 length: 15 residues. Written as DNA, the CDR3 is TGTGCCAGCAGCCAAGGCCGGAACATGGCTCAGCCCCAGCATTTT. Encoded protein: CASSQGRNMAQPQHF. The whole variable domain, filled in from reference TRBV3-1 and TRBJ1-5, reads DTAVSQTPKYLVTQMGNDKSIKCEQNLGHDTMYWYKQDSKKFLKIMFSYNNKELIINETVPNRFSPKSPDKAHLNLHINSLELGDSAVYFCASSQGRNMAQPQHFGDGTRLSIL.